This TCR beta chain was retrieved from a study of beta chain features in type 1 diabetes. Study summary: The patients were much like the healthy donors in age, gender and cell yields. Study-wide findings and caveats: There were fewer insertions and more deletions at the VDJ junctions of type 1 diabetes patients. Across all four CD4+ subsets, people with type 1 diabetes showed modestly shorter TCRB CDR3s. Patients' naive, central memory and regulatory TCRB repertoires appeared more alike than those of healthy donors.

TCRB transcripts that were expressed got sequenced, as all of the isolated RNA had been reverse transcribed. Only in-frame clones appear in the TCRdb table, and some are missing; sequencing was by immunoSEQ multiplex PCR. The sample has about 340,000 clones; approximately 13% are singletons. A remark on this clone: Its antigen is unidentified. This same CDR3 is encoded by further DNA sequences in the sample.

This CDR3 spans 15 amino acids. The germline CDR1 and CDR2 sequences are SGHTA and FQGNSA. V lost 5 bases, J lost 0 bases, and 4 bases stayed unmatched. This chain joins TRBV7-2 and TRBJ1-5, with 7 bases identical to TRBD1. Sequencing was performed on naive CD4+ T cells from blood. This TCR was sampled from a woman aged 18 to 35 with type 1 diabetes. Here the CDR3 reads CASSRQGVSNQPQHF. In nucleotides, the CDR3 is TGTGCCAGCAGCCGACAGGGAGTTAGCAATCAGCCCCAGCATTTT.